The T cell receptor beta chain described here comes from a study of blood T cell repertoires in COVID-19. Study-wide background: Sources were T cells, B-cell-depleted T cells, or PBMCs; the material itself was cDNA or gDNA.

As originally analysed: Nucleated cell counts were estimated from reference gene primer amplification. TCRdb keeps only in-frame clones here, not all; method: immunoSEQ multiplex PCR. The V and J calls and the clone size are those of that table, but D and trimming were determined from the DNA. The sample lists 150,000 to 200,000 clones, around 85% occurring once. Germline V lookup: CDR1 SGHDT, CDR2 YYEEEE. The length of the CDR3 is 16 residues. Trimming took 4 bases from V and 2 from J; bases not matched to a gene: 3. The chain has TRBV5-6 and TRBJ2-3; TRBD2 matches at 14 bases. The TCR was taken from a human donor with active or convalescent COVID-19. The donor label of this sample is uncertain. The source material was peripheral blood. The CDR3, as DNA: TGTGCCAGCAGCGGGACTAGCGGGGGCCCCACAGATACGCAGTATTTT. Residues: CASSGTSGGPTDTQYF.